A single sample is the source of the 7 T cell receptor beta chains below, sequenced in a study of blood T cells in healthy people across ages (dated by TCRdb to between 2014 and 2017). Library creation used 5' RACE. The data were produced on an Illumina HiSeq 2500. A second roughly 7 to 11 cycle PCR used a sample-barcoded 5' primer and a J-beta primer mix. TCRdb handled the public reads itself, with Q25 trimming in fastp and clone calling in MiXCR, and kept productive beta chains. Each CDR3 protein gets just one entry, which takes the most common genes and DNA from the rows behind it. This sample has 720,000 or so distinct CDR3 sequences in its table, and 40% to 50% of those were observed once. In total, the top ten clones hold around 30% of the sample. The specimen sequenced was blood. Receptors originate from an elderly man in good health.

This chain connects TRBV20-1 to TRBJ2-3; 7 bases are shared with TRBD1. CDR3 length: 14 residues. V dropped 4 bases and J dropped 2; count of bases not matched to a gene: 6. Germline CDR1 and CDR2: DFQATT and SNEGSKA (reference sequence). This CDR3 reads CSAKTDRFTDTQYF. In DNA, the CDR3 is TGCAGTGCTAAGACGGACAGGTTCACAGATACGCAGTATTTT.

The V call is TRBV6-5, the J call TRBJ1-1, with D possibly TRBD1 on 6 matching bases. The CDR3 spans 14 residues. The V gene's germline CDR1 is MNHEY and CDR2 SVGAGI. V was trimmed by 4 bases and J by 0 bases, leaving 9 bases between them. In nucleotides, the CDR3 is TGTGCCAGCAGTTGGGACAACTTGAACACTGAAGCTTTCTTT. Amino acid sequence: CASSWDNLNTEAFF.

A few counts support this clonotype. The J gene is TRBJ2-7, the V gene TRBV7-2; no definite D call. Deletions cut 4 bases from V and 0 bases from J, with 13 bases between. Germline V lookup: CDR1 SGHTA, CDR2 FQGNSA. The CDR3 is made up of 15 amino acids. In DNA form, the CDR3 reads TGTGCCAGCAGCTATCGTGGCGGAAGCTCCTACGAGCAGTACTTC. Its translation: CASSYRGGSSYEQYF.

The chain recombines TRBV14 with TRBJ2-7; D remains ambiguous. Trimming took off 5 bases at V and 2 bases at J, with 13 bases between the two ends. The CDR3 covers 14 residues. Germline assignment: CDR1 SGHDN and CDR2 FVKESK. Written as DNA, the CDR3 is TGTGCCAGCAGCGCCCTCCTCGGTGCCTACGAGCAGTACTTC. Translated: CASSALLGAYEQYF.

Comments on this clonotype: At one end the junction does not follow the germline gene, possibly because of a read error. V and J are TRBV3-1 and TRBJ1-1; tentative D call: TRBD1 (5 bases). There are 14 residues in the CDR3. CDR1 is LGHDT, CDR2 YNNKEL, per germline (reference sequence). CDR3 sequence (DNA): TGTGCCAGCAGCCTCGGACATCCGAACACTGTAGCTTTCTTT. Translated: CASSLGHPNTVAFF.

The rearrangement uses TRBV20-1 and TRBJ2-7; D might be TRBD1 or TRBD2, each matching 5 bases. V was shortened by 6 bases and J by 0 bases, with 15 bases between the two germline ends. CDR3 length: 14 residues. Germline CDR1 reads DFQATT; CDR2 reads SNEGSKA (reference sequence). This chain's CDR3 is CSARSGASSYEQYF. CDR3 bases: TGCAGTGCAAGATCCGGGGCCAGCTCCTACGAGCAGTACTTC.

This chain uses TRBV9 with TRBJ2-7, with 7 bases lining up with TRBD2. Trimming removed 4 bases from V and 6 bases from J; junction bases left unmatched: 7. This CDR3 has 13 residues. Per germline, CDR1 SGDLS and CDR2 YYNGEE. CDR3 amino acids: CASSSSGSAEQYF. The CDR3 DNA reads TGTGCCAGCAGCTCTAGCGGAAGTGCCGAGCAGTACTTC.